The subject of this entry is one T cell receptor beta chain. This sample is drawn from a study of blood T cell repertoires in COVID-19. Study summary: Donors in the United States, Italy and Spain gave samples during acute or convalescent COVID-19. Nucleic acid was either cDNA or gDNA, and it came from T cells, B-cell-depleted T cells, or PBMCs.

CDR1 is MNHNY and CDR2 is SVGAGI in the germline V gene (reference sequence). Losses at the gene ends were 4 bases for V and 3 bases for J; bases not matched to a gene: 7. This CDR3 has 15 residues. In the authors' methods: Amplification of reference gene primers provided the estimated nucleated cell counts. Sequencing used immunoSEQ multiplex PCR; TCRdb keeps in-frame clones, though not all of them. That table is the source of V, J and clone size, and D and trimming were worked out from the DNA. This sample yields roughly 130,000 clones, of which over 60% are seen a single time; less than 15% belongs to the top ten.

This sequence joins TRBV6-6 and TRBJ2-7; 9 bases agree with TRBD1. This TCR was sampled from an elderly man with acute or convalescent COVID-19. Source material: peripheral blood. The CDR3 DNA follows: TGTGCCAGCAGTTCGCCCGGGACAGGGAGCTACGAGCAGTACTTC. Encoded protein: CASSSPGTGSYEQYF.